This TCR beta chain comes out of a study of T cell responses to AZD1222 COVID-19 vaccine. Remarks on this clone: Its target is not known.

Regarding the study as a whole: Repertoires were obtained solely post-peak T cell response.

CDR3 length equals 17 residues. The ends lost 2 bases at V and 4 bases at J; junction bases unmatched: 14. Germline V CDR1 and CDR2: MNHEY, SMNVEV (reference sequence). TCRdb's table, derived via immunoSEQ multiplex PCR, lists solely in-frame clones and lacks some. The sample has approximately 94,000 clones; roughly 89% are singletons. This chain uses TRBV27 with TRBJ2-7; 7 nucleotides align to TRBD1. Sequences were derived from peripheral blood, sampled on day 0 of AZD1222 vaccination. The sequence was collected from an adult in good health. The CDR3 region is CASSLHGTQGIMYEQYF. CDR3 DNA sequence: TGTGCCAGCAGTTTACACGGGACACAGGGGATCATGTACGAGCAGTACTTC.